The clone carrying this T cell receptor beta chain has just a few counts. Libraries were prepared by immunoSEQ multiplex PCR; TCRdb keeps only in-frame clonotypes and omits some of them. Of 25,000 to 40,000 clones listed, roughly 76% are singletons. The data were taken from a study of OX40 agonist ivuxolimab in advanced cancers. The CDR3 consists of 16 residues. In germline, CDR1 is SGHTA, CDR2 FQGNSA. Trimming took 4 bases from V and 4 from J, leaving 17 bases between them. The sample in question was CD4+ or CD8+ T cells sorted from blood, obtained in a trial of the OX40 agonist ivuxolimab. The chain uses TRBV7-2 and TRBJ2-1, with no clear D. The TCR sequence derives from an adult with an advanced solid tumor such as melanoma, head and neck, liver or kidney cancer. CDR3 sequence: CASSSSPGGLYNEQFF. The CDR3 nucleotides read TGTGCCAGCAGCTCATCACCCGGCGGTCTGTACAATGAGCAGTTCTTC. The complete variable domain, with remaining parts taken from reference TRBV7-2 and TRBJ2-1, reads GAGVSQSPSNKVTEKGKDVELRCDPISGHTALYWYRQSLGQGLEFLIYFQGNSAPDKSGLPSDRFSAERTGGSVSTLTIQRTQQEDSAVYLCASSSSPGGLYNEQFFGPGTRLTVL.